This T cell receptor (beta chain) was recorded in a study of cytomegalovirus exposure and HLA in healthy donors (dated by TCRdb to between 2016 and 2019). Study-level background: An earlier analysis of under 600 of the donors reported more than 250 Gb of sequence data and roughly 100 million unique TCR beta sequences from 150 million to 200 million T cells. To predict cytomegalovirus infection status, the study combined high-throughput TCR immunosequencing, statistical association of individual TCRs with disease status, and machine learning. The study used immunosequencing to profile the T cell repertoires of about 670 subjects and linked those repertoires to cytomegalovirus serostatus. About 280 gigabases of sequencing data and tens of millions of unique TCR sequences were included in an early release covering around 650 HLA-typed donors. In a later analysis, previously published TCR beta repertoires from 550 to 700 donors were re-analyzed and high-resolution HLA genotyping was added so that TCR occurrence patterns could be studied. Rather than using new phenotypic data, the later analysis identified candidate immune exposures from TCR beta sequences and from how often those sequences occurred across donors. A later genetic analysis took genome-wide SNP genotypes for about three fifths of the 666 donors and used that subset as a discovery cohort. The number of typed donors differed by locus: about 620-630 for A, B, C, DRB1 and DQB1; approximately 520 for DQA1; around 580 for DPA1; and around 450 for DPB1. The genetic ancestry cluster associated with self-reported Caucasian donors included 81% of the 398 genotyped donors. Four to six DR-DQ haplotypes were handled as single units for association and clustering, since linkage in the cohort was strong. All discovery cohort repertoires had been generated on a single sequencing platform. The study aimed to test whether cataloging public T cell receptors could reveal signatures of past pathogen exposure. Alongside the repertoire data, information on donor age, sex, ethnicity and CMV serostatus was compiled. HLA typing covered class I and class II loci at four-digit resolution. To decide whether each TCR beta V gene segment behaved as functional or pseudogenic, an earlier analysis of approximately 590 of the donors relied on high-throughput TCR beta sequencing. Across under 500 genotyped donors of the cohort, an average of about 240,000 unique TCR beta nucleotide sequences per donor were sequenced, and around 19% of those sequences were non-productive. A separate validation cohort of roughly 130 different subjects was used in addition to the roughly 620-subject first cohort. Results the study describes overall, beyond this receptor: For the cohort, immune exposure information was limited to CMV serostatus. A cluster of highly shared sequence variants was judged likely to represent a technical artifact of the sequencing pipeline. In the study, some 180 TCR beta chains were listed as associated with cytomegalovirus. Most TCR sequences were seen in very few donors, while some public TCRs were found in many individuals. A later genetic analysis reported fewer N-insertions in productive TCRs among donors in an Asian-associated ancestry cluster than the approximately 700-donor mean. Because HLA typing was unavailable for some donors at each locus, only the typed subset was used in association tests. Correlated functional status among segregating V segments might be attributable to linkage disequilibrium, but an unknown experimental factor could not be ruled out. In a later analysis, the rate of TCR association differed among HLA loci, with DRB1 alleles having the most associated TCRs and HLA-C alleles having the fewest. A later analysis found that HLA-associated TCR beta chains were more clonally expanded and had lower generation probabilities than equally common non-associated chains. Roughly uniform sequencing depth across donors was assumed in presence/absence analyses, although this assumption may not hold. A later analysis associated roughly 17,000 TCR beta sequences with specific HLA alleles at a false discovery rate of 0.05. Cytomegalovirus status was reported to be diagnosed by the classifier with high specificity and sensitivity in both the original and validation cohorts. It was suggested by the authors that the approach could potentially be generalized to other disease states and immunological phenotypes. In vitro tests confirmed that a few of the cytomegalovirus-associated TCR beta chains recognize cytomegalovirus antigens. In an earlier analysis of under 600 of the donors, most TCR beta V segments were observed in productive rearrangements about 87% or about 30% of the time, broadly matching IMGT annotations. A further reported finding was that TCR beta sequences accurately predicted the HLA-A and HLA-B alleles for most subjects in the first cohort. The cohort was sequenced for TCR beta chains only, and without alpha or paired-chain data the features that could be detected were limited. Assigning TCR associations to individual alleles was difficult when HLA alleles, especially DR and DQ, strongly co-occurred. V-gene and J-gene trimming of TCR beta chains was associated with a missense DCLRE1C variant in a later genetic analysis, and the association was replicated in an independent cohort. The 87-base-pair reads could not distinguish some IMGT-functional V segments, including TRBV6-2 and TRBV6-3, so those segments were excluded. According to a later analysis, parvovirus B19, influenza, CMV and Epstein-Barr virus appeared linked to several top co-occurrence clusters. In a later analysis, most CMV-associated TCR beta chains were found to appear HLA-restricted, with HLA associations seemingly driven largely by CMV exposure. Because counts were too low, roughly 17 rarely observed V segments, including chromosome 9 orphons, were left out of the earlier analysis of about 500 of the donors.

Per the germline V gene (reference sequence), SGHNT is the CDR1 and YYREEE is the CDR2. Trimming leaves V shorter by 4 bases and J shorter by 5 bases, with the junction holding 4 bases beyond the gene matches. The CDR3 starts with the cysteine, ends with the phenylalanine, and has 15 residues. Only the CDR3 DNA is retained, 45 bases long and in frame from the first base. The library was obtained by the immunoSEQ multiplex PCR assay. For the multiplex PCR, a mixture combining 60 forward primers for TCR Vbeta segments and 13 reverse primers for TCR Jbeta segments was used. Amplification of the CDR3 region of rearranged TCR beta genes was performed with a multiplex PCR assay on genomic DNA. The amplified TCR beta libraries were sequenced on the Illumina HiSeq System as 87-base-pair reads. The study's own analysis went as follows. In a later analysis, tens of millions of unique TCR beta chains were counted across the approximately 640 repertoires, and roughly 9.9 million of these chains were shared by at least two donors. To remove PCR and sequencing errors, raw reads were error-corrected and collapsed into unique sequences using a nearest-neighbor algorithm that merged closely related sequences. To assign V, D and J gene segments, CDR3 sequences were aligned to IMGT reference sequences. For a sequence to be retained, at least a six-nucleotide match to both a V gene segment and a J gene segment was required. Rearrangements were called productive when the CDR3 lacked stop codons and stayed in frame with V and J; all others were non-productive. Following IMGT convention, CDR3 was defined as the stretch from the second conserved V-encoded cysteine to the conserved J-encoded phenylalanine. The earlier analysis of about 530 of the donors excluded any sequence lacking an unambiguous match to a single V gene segment. In an earlier analysis of about 590 of the donors, a V segment was called functional when productive rearrangements were above 56.7%, and segregating when the standard deviation between donors exceeded 5%. A statistical classification framework was developed to diagnose cytomegalovirus status using the catalog of TCR beta chain sequences. A later analysis assigned V and J genes by comparing TCR nucleotide sequences with IMGT/GENE-DB human TR gene sequences. Using the TCRdist pipeline, a later analysis assigned CDR3 sequences along with most-parsimonious VDJ recombination scenarios. A later analysis defined each TCR beta chain by its CDR3 amino acid sequence plus V-gene family, and excluded reads lacking a unique V-gene family. A later analysis removed 592 highly shared, low-generation-probability nucleotide sequences to deal with suspected cross-contamination and a sequencing artifact. A later analysis calculated a clonal expansion index for each public chain from normalized within-repertoire ranks of inferred template counts. In a later analysis, generation probabilities were computed with a VDJ recombination model fitted to out-of-frame rearrangements, and the resulting probabilities were checked against IGoR. In a later analysis, hypergeometric tests were used to score TCR-TCR, TCR-HLA and TCR-CMV co-occurrence, with a repertoire-size bias correction applied to TCR pairs. To estimate false discovery rates, a later analysis permuted the HLA or CMV assignments 20 times. In a later analysis, co-occurring TCRs were grouped using DBSCAN, with TCRdist sequence similarity added in when clustering inside HLA-allele-positive subsets. Co-occurrence clustering excluded repertoires with fewer than 30,000 or more than 120,000 public chains, plus five with anomalous nucleotide sharing. TCRdb obtained this table from immuneACCESS and retained in-frame rearrangements with V and J assigned. These tables miss some clones; where compared with another copy, unresolved V genes account for less than half of the shortfall, and the remainder is unexplained. From that table come the V and J calls and clone size; the DNA was used to work out D and trimming. Present in this sample are about 150,000 clones, about 83% of which were seen just once. The top ten constitute around 13% of the sample.

The cohort was made up of 650 to 700 healthy bone marrow donors. Cohort members were all nominally healthy when sampled, although unrecorded immune exposures were likely present. The donor was CMV seropositive and was included in the group of 250 to 300 seropositive cohort members. Every donor gave a peripheral blood sample, and the peripheral blood mononuclear cells from that sample were used for TCR beta sequencing. The Qiagen DNeasy Blood Extraction Kit was used to extract genomic DNA from the blood cell samples. This clone came up once. No antigen is known for it. Per-nucleotide qualities are absent, and no much larger clonotype sits a single base away.

The chain is encoded by TRBV5-4 joined to TRBJ2-1, with TRBD2 matching 12 junction bases. This sequence was found in a man aged 35 to 55 in good health and CMV-seropositive. Sequencing input: PBMCs. The bases read TGTGCCAGCAGCGGGGGACTAGCGGGTAACAATGAGCAGTTCTTC. This translates into CASSGGLAGNNEQFF.